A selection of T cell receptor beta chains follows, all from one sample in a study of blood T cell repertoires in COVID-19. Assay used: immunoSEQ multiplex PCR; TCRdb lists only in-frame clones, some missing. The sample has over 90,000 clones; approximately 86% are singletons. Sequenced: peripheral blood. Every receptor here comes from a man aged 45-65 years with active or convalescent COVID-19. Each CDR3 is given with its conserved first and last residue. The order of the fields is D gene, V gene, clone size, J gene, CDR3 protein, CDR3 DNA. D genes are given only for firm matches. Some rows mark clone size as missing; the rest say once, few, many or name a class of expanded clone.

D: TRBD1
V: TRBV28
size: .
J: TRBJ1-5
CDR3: CASSLGQGNQPQHF
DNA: TGTGCCAGCAGCCTAGGACAGGGGAATCAGCCCCAGCATTTT

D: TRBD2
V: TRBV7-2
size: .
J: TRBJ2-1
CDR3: CASSFPATSGGADEQFF
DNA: TGTGCCAGCAGCTTTCCCGCGACTAGCGGGGGGGCTGATGAGCAGTTCTTC

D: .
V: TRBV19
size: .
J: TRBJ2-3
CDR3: CASSPERGISTDTQYF
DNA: TGTGCCAGTAGTCCTGAAAGGGGTATTAGCACAGATACGCAGTATTTT

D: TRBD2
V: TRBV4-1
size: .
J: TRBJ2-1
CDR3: CASSQEPAGVSSYNEQFF
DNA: TGCGCCAGCAGCCAAGAACCAGCGGGGGTAAGCTCCTACAATGAGCAGTTCTTC

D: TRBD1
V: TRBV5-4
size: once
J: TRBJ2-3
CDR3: CASSLRQGAIDTQYF
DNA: TGTGCCAGCAGCTTGAGACAGGGGGCGATAGATACGCAGTATTTT

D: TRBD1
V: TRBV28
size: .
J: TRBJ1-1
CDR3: CASSSPPGGSEAFF
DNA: TGTGCCAGCAGTTCGCCCCCAGGGGGTTCTGAAGCTTTCTTT

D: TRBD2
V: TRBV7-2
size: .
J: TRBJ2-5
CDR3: CASSLAGTSGGAKTQYF
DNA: TGTGCCAGCAGCTTAGCCGGGACTAGCGGGGGGGCGAAGACCCAGTACTTC

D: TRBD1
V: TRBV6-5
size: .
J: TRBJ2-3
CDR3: CASSYMGTGTDTQYF
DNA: TGTGCCAGCAGTTACATGGGGACAGGCACAGATACGCAGTATTTT

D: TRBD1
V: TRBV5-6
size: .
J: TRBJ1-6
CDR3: CASSLEGAQGNSPLHF
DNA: TGTGCCAGCAGCTTGGAGGGGGCGCAGGGAAATTCACCCCTCCACTTT

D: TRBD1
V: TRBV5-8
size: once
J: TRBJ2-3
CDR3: CASSTGQGLAIDTQYF
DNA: TGTGCCAGCAGCACTGGACAGGGCCTAGCCATAGATACGCAGTATTTT

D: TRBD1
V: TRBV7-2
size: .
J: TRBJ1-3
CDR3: CASSLGNRGSGNTIYF
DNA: TGTGCCAGCAGCTTAGGAAACAGGGGATCTGGAAACACCATATATTTT

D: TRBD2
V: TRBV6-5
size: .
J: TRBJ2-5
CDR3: CASSYLAGETQYF
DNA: TGTGCCAGCAGTTACCTAGCGGGGGAGACCCAGTACTTC

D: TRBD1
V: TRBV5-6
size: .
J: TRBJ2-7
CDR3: CASSPGQGAYEQYF
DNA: TGTGCCAGCAGCCCCGGACAGGGAGCCTACGAGCAGTACTTC

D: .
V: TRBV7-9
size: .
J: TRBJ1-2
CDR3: CASSLGGGSDYGYTF
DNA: TGTGCCAGCAGCTTAGGCGGAGGGTCCGATTATGGCTACACCTTC

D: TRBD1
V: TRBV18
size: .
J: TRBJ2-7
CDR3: CASSPPTGGYEQYF
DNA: TGTGCCAGCTCACCCCCGACAGGGGGCTACGAGCAGTACTTC

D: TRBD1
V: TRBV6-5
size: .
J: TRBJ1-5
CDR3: CASNYRGGNQPQHF
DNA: TGTGCCTCCAACTACAGGGGGGGCAATCAGCCCCAGCATTTT

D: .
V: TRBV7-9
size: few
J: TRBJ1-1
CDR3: CASSLDGEARGKTEAFF
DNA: TGTGCCAGCAGCTTAGACGGTGAAGCCAGGGGAAAAACTGAAGCTTTCTTT

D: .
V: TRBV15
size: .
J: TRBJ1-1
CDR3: CATSRDGAPGTEAFF
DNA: TGTGCCACCAGCAGAGATGGGGCACCAGGCACTGAAGCTTTCTTT

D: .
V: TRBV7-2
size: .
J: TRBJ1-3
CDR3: CASSFGQSSGNTIYF
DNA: TGTGCCAGCAGCTTCGGACAGAGCTCTGGAAACACCATATATTTT

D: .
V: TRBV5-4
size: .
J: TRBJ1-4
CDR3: CASSTAATNEKLFF
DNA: TGTGCCAGCAGCACAGCCGCAACTAATGAAAAACTGTTTTTT

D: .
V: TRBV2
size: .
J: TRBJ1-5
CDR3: CASSEARGAGQPQHF
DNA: TGTGCCAGCAGTGAAGCGCGGGGGGCAGGTCAGCCCCAGCATTTT

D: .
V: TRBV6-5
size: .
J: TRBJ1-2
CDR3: CASSYSGGRGYGYTF
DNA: TGTGCCAGCAGTTACTCGGGGGGGCGCGGCTATGGCTACACCTTC

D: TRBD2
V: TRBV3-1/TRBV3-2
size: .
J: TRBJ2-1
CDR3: CASSQVGLAGGQYNEQFF
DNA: TGTGCCAGCAGCCAAGTGGGACTAGCGGGGGGACAATACAATGAGCAGTTCTTC

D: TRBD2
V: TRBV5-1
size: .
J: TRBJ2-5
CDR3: CASSITSGGVQETQYF
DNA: TGCGCCAGCAGCATCACTAGCGGGGGGGTCCAAGAGACCCAGTACTTC

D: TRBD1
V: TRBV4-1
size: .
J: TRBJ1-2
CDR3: CASSQQTGDSYGYTF
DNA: TGCGCCAGCAGCCAACAGACAGGGGACTCCTATGGCTACACCTTC

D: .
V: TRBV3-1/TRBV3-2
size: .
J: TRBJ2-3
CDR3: CASSPPDRTDTQYF
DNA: TGTGCCAGCAGCCCGCCCGACAGGACAGATACGCAGTATTTT

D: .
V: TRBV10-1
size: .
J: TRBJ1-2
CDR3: CASSEKAGNSGGYTF
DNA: TGCGCCAGCAGTGAGAAAGCAGGGAATTCCGGTGGCTACACCTTC

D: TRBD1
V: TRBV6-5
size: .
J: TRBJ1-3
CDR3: CASSRTGRRNTIYF
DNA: TGTGCCAGCAGTCGGACAGGGAGAAGAAACACCATATATTTT

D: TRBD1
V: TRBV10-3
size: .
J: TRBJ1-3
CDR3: CAMGTVGNTIYF
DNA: TGTGCCATGGGGACAGTCGGAAACACCATATATTTT

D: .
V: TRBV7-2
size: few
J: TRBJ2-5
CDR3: CASSLGHLQETQYF
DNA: TGTGCCAGCAGCCTGGGACACCTACAAGAGACCCAGTACTTC

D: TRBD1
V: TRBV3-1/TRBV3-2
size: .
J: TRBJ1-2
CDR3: CASSPGQGDSGYTF
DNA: TGTGCCAGCAGCCCGGGACAGGGGGATAGTGGCTACACCTTC

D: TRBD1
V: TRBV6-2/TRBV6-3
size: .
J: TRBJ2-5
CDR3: CASSYYDRGETQYF
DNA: TGTGCCAGCAGTTACTACGACAGGGGAGAGACCCAGTACTTC

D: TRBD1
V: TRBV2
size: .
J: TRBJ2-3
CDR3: CASSVQDRGQGTQYF
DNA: TGTGCCAGCAGTGTCCAGGACAGGGGGCAGGGTACGCAGTATTTT

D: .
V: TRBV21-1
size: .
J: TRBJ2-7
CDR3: CASSKGKGGGSFSYEQYF
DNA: TGTGCCAGCAGCAAAGGAAAGGGCGGGGGGTCATTCTCCTACGAGCAGTACTTC

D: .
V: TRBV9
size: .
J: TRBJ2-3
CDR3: CASSVHGPTDTQYF
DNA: TGTGCCAGCAGCGTCCACGGTCCAACAGATACGCAGTATTTT

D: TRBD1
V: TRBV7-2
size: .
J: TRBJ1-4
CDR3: CASSPRTGGEKLFF
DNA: TGTGCCAGCAGCCCTAGGACAGGGGGGGAAAAACTGTTTTTT

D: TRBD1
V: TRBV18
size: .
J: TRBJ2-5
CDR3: CASSPGQGIETQYF
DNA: TGTGCCAGCTCACCCGGACAGGGGATAGAGACCCAGTACTTC

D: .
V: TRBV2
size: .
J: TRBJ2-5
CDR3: CASIGSLAIGETQYF
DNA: TGTGCCAGCATTGGCAGCCTAGCCATAGGAGAGACCCAGTACTTC